Here is one T cell receptor beta chain with its context. Germline CDR1 and CDR2: SGHRS and YFSETQ. V lost 4 bases and J lost 10; bases outside the gene matches: 11. This CDR3 contains 15 residues. Allocation to cohorts depended on clinical history reported by the participants. This sample is part of a study of blood T cell repertoires in COVID-19. The table came from immunoSEQ multiplex PCR; TCRdb's copy has only in-frame clones and leaves some out. The sample includes a few hundred thousand clones, approximately 80% seen only once; the top ten take 9.2%. The chain recombines TRBV5-1 with TRBJ1-6; 7 bases are shared with TRBD1. This clonotype was sampled from a man aged 35 to 55 who had recovered from COVID-19. Specimen: PBMCs or T cells enriched from blood (not recorded which). Here the CDR3 DNA reads TGCGCCAGCAGCCCAAGCAGGGACAGTGGATCACCCCTCCACTTT. Translation: CASSPSRDSGSPLHF.